These T cell receptor beta chains were read from a single sample in a study of T-cell reconstitution after alpha-beta-depleted transplantation in children. TCRdb passed the PCR reads through MiXCR, listing each CDR3 protein once. The top ten hold 3.3% of the sample, which has more than 450,000 distinct CDR3 sequences, around 19% seen once. Sequences were derived from PBMCs from the stem cell graft donor, sampled from the stem cell graft. These receptors came from a human donor who donated a stem cell graft to a child with acute lymphoblastic leukemia. Both conserved end residues are part of each CDR3. A D gene is named only where the DNA matches it firmly. Expanded clones get a size class; other rows say once, few or many, or leave the size out.

size: -
D: TRBD2
J: TRBJ2-7
V: TRBV3-1
CDR3: CASRGLAAWEQYF
DNA: TGTGCCAGCCGGGGACTAGCGGCGTGGGAGCAGTACTTC

size: -
D: -
J: TRBJ1-1
V: TRBV20-1
CDR3: CSATPLGREAFF
DNA: TGCAGTGCGACGCCTTTAGGGCGGGAAGCTTTCTTT

size: few
D: -
J: TRBJ2-7
V: TRBV5-1
CDR3: CASSLTGVMYEQYF
DNA: TGCGCCAGCAGCTTGACGGGAGTTATGTACGAGCAGTACTTC

size: -
D: -
J: TRBJ1-5
V: TRBV11-2
CDR3: CASSLEGGLKGMDFSSNQPQHF
DNA: TGTGCCAGCAGCTTAGAAGGGGGACTCAAAGGGATGGATTTCTCCAGCAATCAGCCCCAGCATTTT

size: -
D: TRBD2
J: TRBJ2-3
V: TRBV11-3
CDR3: CASSLRLAGSTDTQYF
DNA: TGTGCCAGCAGCTTAAGACTAGCGGGAAGCACAGATACGCAGTATTTT

size: -
D: TRBD2
J: TRBJ2-3
V: TRBV10-3
CDR3: CAISDSIAGGSDTQYF
DNA: TGTGCCATCAGTGACTCTATAGCGGGAGGTTCAGATACGCAGTATTTT

size: few
D: -
J: TRBJ2-2
V: TRBV7-9
CDR3: CASSPDRIYAGELFF
DNA: TGTGCCAGCAGCCCGGACAGAATTTACGCCGGGGAGCTGTTTTTT

size: many
D: -
J: TRBJ2-2
V: TRBV5-1
CDR3: CASSSGSNTGELFF
DNA: TGCGCCAGCAGCTCGGGATCGAACACCGGGGAGCTGTTTTTT

size: few
D: TRBD2
J: TRBJ2-3
V: TRBV10-2
CDR3: CASSEPRTSGSRDTQYF
DNA: TGCGCCAGCAGTGAACCGCGGACTAGCGGGAGCAGGGATACGCAGTATTTT

size: few
D: -
J: TRBJ2-5
V: TRBV20-1
CDR3: CSASRTAQETQYF
DNA: TGCAGTGCTTCCCGGACAGCTCAAGAGACCCAGTACTTC

size: many
D: TRBD1
J: TRBJ2-7
V: TRBV29-1
CDR3: CSVEGWTGAEQYF
DNA: TGCAGCGTTGAAGGGTGGACAGGGGCCGAGCAGTACTTC

size: few
D: -
J: TRBJ2-3
V: TRBV11-2
CDR3: CASSLLFGEDSDTQYF
DNA: TGTGCCAGCAGCCTACTCTTCGGCGAGGATTCGGATACGCAGTATTTT

size: few
D: -
J: TRBJ2-1
V: TRBV12-3/TRBV12-4
CDR3: CASRRPGTGNNEQFF
DNA: TGTGCCAGCAGGCGACCAGGGACCGGAAACAATGAGCAGTTCTTC

size: few
D: -
J: TRBJ2-2
V: TRBV6-6
CDR3: CASSYPKREELFF
DNA: TGTGCCAGCAGTTATCCGAAGAGGGAGGAGCTGTTTTTT

size: few
D: -
J: TRBJ2-3
V: TRBV20-1
CDR3: CSPKPDTQYF
DNA: TGCAGTCCAAAGCCGGATACGCAGTATTTT

size: -
D: TRBD1
J: TRBJ2-7
V: TRBV25-1
CDR3: CASREGQGKDEQYF
DNA: TGTGCCAGCAGGGAAGGACAGGGAAAGGACGAGCAGTACTTC

size: few
D: TRBD1
J: TRBJ2-1
V: TRBV7-9
CDR3: CARIVQGSSYNEQFF
DNA: TGTGCCAGGATCGTACAGGGGAGCTCCTACAATGAGCAGTTCTTC

size: -
D: TRBD1
J: TRBJ2-7
V: TRBV10-3
CDR3: CAISVQGDHEQYF
DNA: TGTGCCATCAGTGTGCAGGGGGACCACGAGCAGTACTTC

size: -
D: TRBD1
J: TRBJ1-5
V: TRBV7-3
CDR3: CASSVTGVRQPQHF
DNA: TGTGCCAGCAGCGTAACAGGGGTCCGTCAGCCCCAGCATTTT

size: few
D: TRBD1
J: TRBJ2-7
V: TRBV29-1
CDR3: CSVLDREALFEQYF
DNA: TGCAGCGTCTTGGACAGGGAGGCTCTCTTCGAGCAGTACTTC

size: -
D: TRBD2
J: TRBJ2-1
V: TRBV11-2
CDR3: CASSFFSGGRENEQFF
DNA: TGTGCCAGCAGCTTTTTCTCTGGCGGGAGGGAAAATGAGCAGTTCTTC

size: -
D: -
J: TRBJ2-1
V: TRBV29-1
CDR3: CSVEDKGSISGYNEQFF
DNA: TGCAGCGTTGAGGACAAGGGGTCTATAAGTGGATACAATGAGCAGTTCTTC

size: few
D: TRBD2
J: TRBJ2-1
V: TRBV5-1
CDR3: CASSSRTSGSMGYNEQFF
DNA: TGCGCCAGCAGCTCCCGGACTAGCGGGAGCATGGGCTACAATGAGCAGTTCTTC

size: -
D: TRBD2
J: TRBJ2-5
V: TRBV9
CDR3: CASSVLAGGSGETQYF
DNA: TGTGCCAGCAGCGTACTAGCGGGAGGGTCAGGAGAGACCCAGTACTTC

size: -
D: -
J: TRBJ1-1
V: TRBV5-1
CDR3: CASSWENRVAEAFF
DNA: TGCGCCAGCAGCTGGGAAAACAGGGTCGCTGAAGCTTTCTTT

size: -
D: TRBD1
J: TRBJ2-5
V: TRBV2
CDR3: CASWRQGQETQYF
DNA: TGTGCCAGCTGGAGACAGGGCCAAGAGACCCAGTACTTC